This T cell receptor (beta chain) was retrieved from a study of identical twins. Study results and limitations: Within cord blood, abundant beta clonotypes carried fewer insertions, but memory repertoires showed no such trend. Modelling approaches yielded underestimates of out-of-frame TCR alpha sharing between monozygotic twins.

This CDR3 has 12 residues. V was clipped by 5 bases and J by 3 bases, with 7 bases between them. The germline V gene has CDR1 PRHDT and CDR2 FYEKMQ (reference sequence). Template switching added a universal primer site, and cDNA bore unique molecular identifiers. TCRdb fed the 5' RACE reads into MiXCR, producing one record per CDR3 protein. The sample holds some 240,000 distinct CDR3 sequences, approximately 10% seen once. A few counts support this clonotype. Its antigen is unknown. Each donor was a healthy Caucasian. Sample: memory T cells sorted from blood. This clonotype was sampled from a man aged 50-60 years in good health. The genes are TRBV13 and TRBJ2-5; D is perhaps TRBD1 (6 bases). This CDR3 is CASSRTEETQYF. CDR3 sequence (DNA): TGTGCCAGCAGCCGGACAGAAGAGACCCAGTACTTC.